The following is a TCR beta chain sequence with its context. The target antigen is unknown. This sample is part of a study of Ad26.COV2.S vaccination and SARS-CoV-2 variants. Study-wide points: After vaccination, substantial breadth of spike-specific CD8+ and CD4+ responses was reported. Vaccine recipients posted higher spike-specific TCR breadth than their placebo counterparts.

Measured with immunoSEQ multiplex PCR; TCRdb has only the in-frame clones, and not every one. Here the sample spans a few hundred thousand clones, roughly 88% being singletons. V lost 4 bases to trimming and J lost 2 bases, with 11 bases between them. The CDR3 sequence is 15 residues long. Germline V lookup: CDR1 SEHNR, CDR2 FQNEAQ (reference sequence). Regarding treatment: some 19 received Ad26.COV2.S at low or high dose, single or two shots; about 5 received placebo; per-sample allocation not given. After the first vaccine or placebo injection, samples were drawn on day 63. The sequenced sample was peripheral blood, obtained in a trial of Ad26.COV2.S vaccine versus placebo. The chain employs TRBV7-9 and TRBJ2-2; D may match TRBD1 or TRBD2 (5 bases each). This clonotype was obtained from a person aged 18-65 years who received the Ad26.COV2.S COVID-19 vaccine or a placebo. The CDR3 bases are TGTGCCAGCAGCTCAGGGAGTCCAAACACCGGGGAGCTGTTTTTT. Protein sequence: CASSSGSPNTGELFF.